This T cell receptor beta chain was found in a study of cytomegalovirus exposure and HLA in healthy donors. Study results and limitations: As was reported, the classifier diagnosed cytomegalovirus status with high specificity and sensitivity. According to a later analysis, TCR clusters from the first cohort tended to co-occur in the 110 or so validation repertoires.

Germline CDR1 and CDR2: MNHEY and SMNVEV (reference sequence). The length of the CDR3 is 16 residues. Trimming at V came to 0 bases and at J to 6 bases, leaving 10 bases not matched to a gene. Clones were read by immunoSEQ multiplex PCR, and TCRdb kept only the in-frame ones, dropping some. Of about 220,000 clones listed, 80% to 90% were seen once; the top ten hold 2.9%. The donors were members of the validation cohort comprising about 120 subjects, separate from the approximately 630-subject first cohort. Remarks on this clone: Its antigen is undetermined.

The TCR was taken from a woman aged 18-29 years in good health and CMV-seronegative. This chain uses TRBV27 with TRBJ1-2; 7 positions agree with TRBD1. The sequencing input was PBMCs. The CDR3 DNA follows: TGTGCCAGCAGTTTATCGATTCAGGGGGAAGCGAATGGCTACACCTTC. Encoded protein: CASSLSIQGEANGYTF.